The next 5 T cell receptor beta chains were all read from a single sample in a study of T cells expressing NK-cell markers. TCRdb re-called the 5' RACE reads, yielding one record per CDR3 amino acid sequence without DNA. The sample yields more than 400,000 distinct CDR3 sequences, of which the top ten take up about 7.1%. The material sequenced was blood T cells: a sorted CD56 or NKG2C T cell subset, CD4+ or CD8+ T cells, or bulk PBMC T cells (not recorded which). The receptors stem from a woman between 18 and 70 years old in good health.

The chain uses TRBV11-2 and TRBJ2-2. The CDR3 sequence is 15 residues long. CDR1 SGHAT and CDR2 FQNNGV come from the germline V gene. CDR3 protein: CASSLTTLNTGELFF.

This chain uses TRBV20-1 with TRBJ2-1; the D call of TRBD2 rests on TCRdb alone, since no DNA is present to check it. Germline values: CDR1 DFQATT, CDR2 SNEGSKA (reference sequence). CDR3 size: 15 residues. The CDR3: CSARFTLAGGNEQFF.

CDR3 protein: CASTSTGSGNEKLFF. The V call is TRBV6-1, the J call TRBJ1-4; the D call of TRBD1 rests on TCRdb alone, since no DNA is present to check it. The CDR3 loop spans 15 amino acids. Germline assignment: CDR1 MNHNS and CDR2 SASEGT.

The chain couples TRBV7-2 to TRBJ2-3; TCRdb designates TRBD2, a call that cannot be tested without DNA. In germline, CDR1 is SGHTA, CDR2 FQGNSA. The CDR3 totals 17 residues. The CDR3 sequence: CASSFPLGGGRTDTQYF.

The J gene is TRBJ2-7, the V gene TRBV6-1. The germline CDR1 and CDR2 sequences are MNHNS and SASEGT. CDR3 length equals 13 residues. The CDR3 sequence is CASSEGGSYEQYF.